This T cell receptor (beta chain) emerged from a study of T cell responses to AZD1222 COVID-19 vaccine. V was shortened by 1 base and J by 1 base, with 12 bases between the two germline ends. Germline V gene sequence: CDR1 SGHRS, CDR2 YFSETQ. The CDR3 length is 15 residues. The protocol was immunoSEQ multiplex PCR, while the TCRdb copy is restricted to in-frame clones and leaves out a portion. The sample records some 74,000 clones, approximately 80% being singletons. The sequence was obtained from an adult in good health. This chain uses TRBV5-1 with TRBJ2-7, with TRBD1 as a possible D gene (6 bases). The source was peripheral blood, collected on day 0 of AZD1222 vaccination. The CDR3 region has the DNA TGCGCCAGCAGCTTGAGGGGGACGGCTTCCTACGAGCAGTACTTC. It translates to CASSLRGTASYEQYF. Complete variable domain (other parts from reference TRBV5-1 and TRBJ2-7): KAGVTQTPRYLIKTRGQQVTLSCSPISGHRSVSWYQQTPGQGLQFLFEYFSETQRNKGNFPGRFSGRQFSNSRSEMNVSTLELGDSALYLCASSLRGTASYEQYFGPGTRLTVT.